What follows is one T cell receptor beta chain and its context. This sample includes further DNA sequences coding for the same CDR3. The germline V and J ends were trimmed by 2 bases and 2 bases, with 6 bases remaining between them. CDR1 and CDR2 (germline): KGHSH, LQKENI. This CDR3 is 13 amino acids long. This specimen comes from a study of OX40 agonist ivuxolimab in advanced cancers. The repertoire was sequenced with immunoSEQ multiplex PCR; TCRdb's copy has only in-frame clones and lacks some. Of roughly 80,000 clones listed, around 86% are singletons. This chain joins TRBV18 and TRBJ1-2; tentative D call: TRBD1 (6 bases). The receptor was isolated from an adult with an advanced solid tumor such as melanoma, head and neck, liver or kidney cancer. This sample comprised CD4+ or CD8+ T cells sorted from blood, obtained in a trial of the OX40 agonist ivuxolimab. The CDR3 is CASSPDRNYGYTF. Here the CDR3 DNA reads TGTGCCAGCTCACCAGACAGGAACTATGGCTACACCTTC.